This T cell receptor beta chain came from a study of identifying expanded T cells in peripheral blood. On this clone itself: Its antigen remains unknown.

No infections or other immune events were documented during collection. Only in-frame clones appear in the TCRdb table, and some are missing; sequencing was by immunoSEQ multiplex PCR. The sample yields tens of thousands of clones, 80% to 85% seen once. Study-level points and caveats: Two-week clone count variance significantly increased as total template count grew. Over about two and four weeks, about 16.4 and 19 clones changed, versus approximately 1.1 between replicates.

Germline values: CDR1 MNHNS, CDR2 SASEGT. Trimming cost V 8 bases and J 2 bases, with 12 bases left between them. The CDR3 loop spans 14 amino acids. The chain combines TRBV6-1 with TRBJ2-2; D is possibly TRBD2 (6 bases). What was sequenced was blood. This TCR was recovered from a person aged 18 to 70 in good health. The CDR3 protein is CASGGFFNTGELFF. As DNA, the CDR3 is TGTGCCAGCGGAGGGTTCTTTAACACCGGGGAGCTGTTTTTT.